Each of the 5 T cell receptor beta chains below was sequenced from the same sample in a study of T cells in Graves' hyperthyroidism and ophthalmopathy. Researchers amplified the TCR beta CDR3 regions from RNA transcripts. TCR CDR3 regions were first amplified by RT-PCR with HTBI primers. From the multiplex PCR reads, TCRdb called clonotypes with MiXCR, one entry per CDR3 protein. The profile shows a few hundred thousand distinct CDR3 sequences, 14% to 15% of them singletons. The sample comprised blood. The receptors derive from a woman in her 30s with Graves' hyperthyroidism.

This clonotype was picked up many times. This chain joins TRBV7-3 and TRBJ2-3; 11 nucleotides match TRBD2. V lost 6 bases and J lost 6; bases outside the gene matches: 11. This CDR3 is built from 16 residues. Germline V CDR1 and CDR2: SGHTA, FQGTGA. The CDR3 loop is CASSPGTSGRRDTQYF. Written as DNA, the CDR3 is TGTGCCAGCAGTCCAGGGACTAGCGGAAGACGGGATACGCAGTATTTT.

This clonotype was counted between two and nine times. V is TRBV25-1 and J is TRBJ2-7, with D tentatively TRBD1 (6 bases). V lost 2 bases and J lost 6, with 8 bases in between. CDR3 length equals 12 residues. Germline CDR1 reads MGHDK; CDR2 reads SYGVNS. The CDR3 DNA follows: TGTGCCAGCAGTGAAAAACAGGGCGAGCAGTACTTC. It codes for CASSEKQGEQYF.

This clonotype came up many times. J is TRBJ2-1 and V is TRBV6-1, with a possible D match to TRBD2 (6 bases). Germline lookup yields CDR1 MNHNS and CDR2 SASEGT. V lost 3 bases and J lost 0, with 12 bases in between. This CDR3 contains 16 residues. The CDR3 region has the DNA TGTGCCAGCAGTGAGAACCCCGGGAGCTCCTACAATGAGCAGTTCTTC. The encoded protein is CASSENPGSSYNEQFF.

The sample holds a few counts of this clonotype. The V gene is TRBV19, the J gene TRBJ2-7; TRBD2 aligns across 7 bases. V lost 4 bases to trimming and J lost 1 base; unmatched junction nucleotides: 10. The CDR3 is 16 amino acids. The germline V gene has CDR1 LNHDA and CDR2 SQIVND (reference sequence). The chain's CDR3 is CASSKSGIPPSYEQYF. The CDR3 DNA reads as TGTGCCAGTAGTAAAAGCGGGATCCCCCCATCCTACGAGCAGTACTTC.

This clonotype appeared a few times. The chain recombines TRBV7-9 with TRBJ1-1; D is ambiguous. Germline lookup yields CDR1 SEHNR and CDR2 FQNEAQ (reference sequence). Trimming removed 1 base from V and 1 base from J, with 7 bases in between. This CDR3 region has 14 residues. The CDR3, as DNA: TGTGCCAGCAGCTTAGTACGAAGGAACACTGAAGCTTTCTTT. Its protein product is CASSLVRRNTEAFF.